These 7 T cell receptor beta chains came from one sample sequenced in a study of blood T cell repertoires in COVID-19. The repertoire was sequenced with immunoSEQ multiplex PCR; TCRdb's copy has only in-frame clones and lacks some. The top ten hold approximately 3.4% of the sample, which has some 220,000 clones, 75% to 90% seen once. Sequencing was done on a sample of PBMCs or T cells enriched from blood (not recorded which). The receptors shown here come from a woman aged 18 to 35 in a cohort exposed to, infected with or recovered from COVID-19 (not recorded which).

The gene calls are TRBV5-1 and TRBJ2-1, with 7 positions matching TRBD1. Per the germline V gene, CDR1 is SGHRS and CDR2 is YFSETQ. Trimming at V came to 4 bases and at J to 0 bases, leaving 4 bases not matched to a gene. The CDR3 extends over 15 amino acids. CDR3 residues: CASSLGTVSYNEQFF. CDR3 nucleotides: TGCGCCAGCAGCCTCGGGACAGTCTCCTACAATGAGCAGTTCTTC.

The V call is TRBV6-5, the J call TRBJ1-1; tentatively, D is TRBD1 (5 bases). Germline CDR1 is MNHEY and CDR2 is SVGAGI. Trimming shortened V by 7 bases and J by 0 bases, and 12 bases separated the two germline ends. The CDR3 has 14 amino acids. CDR3 in amino acids: CASISGIMNTEAFF. CDR3 in DNA: TGTGCCAGCATCTCAGGGATCATGAACACTGAAGCTTTCTTT.

This clone was seen only once. The chain employs TRBV19 and TRBJ2-5; 8 bases agree with TRBD2. This CDR3 contains 15 residues. J lost 5 bases, V lost 3 bases, and 8 bases had no gene match. In germline, CDR1 is LNHDA, CDR2 SQIVND (reference sequence). The CDR3 protein is CASSIVAGLMETQYF. The CDR3 DNA reads TGTGCCAGTAGTATCGTAGCGGGGTTGATGGAGACCCAGTACTTC.

This chain links TRBV9 with TRBJ1-1; D perhaps matches TRBD1 (5 bases). The CDR3 is 15 residues long. V lost 3 bases and J lost 3, with 15 bases in between. Germline V CDR1 and CDR2: SGDLS, YYNGEE. In DNA form, the CDR3 reads TGTGCCAGCAGCGCCGTCCCGGGGGGGGACACTGAAGCTTTCTTT. Residues: CASSAVPGGDTEAFF.

This clone was recorded once. This chain connects TRBV5-1 to TRBJ2-5; a weak D match, TRBD2 (6 bases). Trimming shortened V by 0 bases and J by 2 bases, and 11 bases separated the two germline ends. The CDR3 spans 15 residues. Germline CDR1 is SGHRS and CDR2 is YFSETQ. CDR3 in amino acids: CASSLGAGRQETQYF. CDR3 bases: TGCGCCAGCAGCTTGGGGGCGGGGAGACAAGAGACCCAGTACTTC.

This clone was seen a single time. The rearrangement joins TRBV29-1 to TRBJ2-7, with 10 bases fitting TRBD1. Germline CDR1 reads SQVTM; CDR2 reads ANQGSEA. The CDR3 loop spans 14 amino acids. V shed 7 bases, J shed 4 bases, and the junction held 10 bases outside the gene matches. The CDR3 coding sequence is TGCAGCGCACGAAGGGACAGGGGCGGTTACGAGCAGTACTTC. Its translation: CSARRDRGGYEQYF.

This clone showed up just once. The chain employs TRBV28 and TRBJ2-3; D ambiguous. CDR1 and CDR2 from the germline V gene are MDHEN and SYDVKM. Between the trimmed V and J ends, which lost 2 bases and 4 bases, there was a span of 7 bases. The CDR3 sequence is 13 residues long. CDR3 nucleotide sequence: TGTGCCAGCAGTTTAATTCCCTCAGATACGCAGTATTTT. Amino acid sequence: CASSLIPSDTQYF.